The rows below give T cell receptor beta chains drawn from one sample of a study of T-cell reconstitution after alpha-beta-depleted transplantation in children. TCRdb re-called the PCR reads through MiXCR, storing one row per CDR3 protein. The sample lists 200,000 to 250,000 distinct CDR3 sequences; over 9.5% were seen once. The material was PBMCs from the stem cell graft donor, obtained from the stem cell graft. Receptors were obtained from a human donor who donated a stem cell graft to a child with SCID. The CDR3 runs from the conserved cysteine through the conserved F or W. Each record gives: clone size, J gene, D gene, V gene, CDR3 DNA, CDR3 protein. A D gene is named only where the DNA matches it firmly. Rows give clone size only sometimes, using once, few, many, or a class for an expanded clone.

>-|TRBJ1-2|-|TRBV5-5
TGTGCCAGCAGCCCCCATGGGGGGCTTTCAGGCTATGGCTACACCTTC
CASSPHGGLSGYGYTF
>many|TRBJ2-3|-|TRBV3-1
TGTGCCAGCAGCCGAAGACCAAGCACAGATACGCAGTATTTT
CASSRRPSTDTQYF
>few|TRBJ2-1|TRBD2|TRBV19
TGTGCCAGTAGTGTCCTACTAGAACTAGCGGGGCTCTACAATGAGCAGTTCTTC
CASSVLLELAGLYNEQFF
>many|TRBJ2-1|TRBD1|TRBV5-1
TGCGCCAGCAGCTTGGGGGACAGGGACTACAATGAGCAGTTCTTC
CASSLGDRDYNEQFF
>many|TRBJ1-4|-|TRBV20-1
TGCAGTGCGCGGGACCGAAGGAATGAAAAACTGTTTTTT
CSARDRRNEKLFF
>many|TRBJ2-7|-|TRBV10-3
TGTGCCATCAGTGTGGCGGACTCCTACGAGCAGTACTTC
CAISVADSYEQYF
>-|TRBJ2-2|-|TRBV19
TGTGCCAGTAGCCTAGGAATTACCGGGGAGCTGTTTTTT
CASSLGITGELFF
>-|TRBJ1-5|TRBD1|TRBV12-3/TRBV12-4
TGTGCCAGCAGCCCCCCAGGGGGAAGGGGCAATCAGCCCCAGCATTTT
CASSPPGGRGNQPQHF
>many|TRBJ2-2|-|TRBV12-3/TRBV12-4
TGTGCCAGCAGCCCCGCTTGGGGGGTCGGCACCGGGGAGCTGTTTTTT
CASSPAWGVGTGELFF
>few|TRBJ1-1|-|TRBV11-2
TGTGCCAGCAGCTTAGGTTTGGCTAACACTGAAGCTTTCTTT
CASSLGLANTEAFF
>many|TRBJ2-2|TRBD2|TRBV10-3
TGTGCCATCAGTGATGGCTACGGCGGGGGAGCCGGGGAGCTGTTTTTT
CAISDGYGGGAGELFF
>many|TRBJ1-4|-|TRBV20-1
TGCAGTGCTAGAGCCCCAGGGTACGAAAAACTGTTTTTT
CSARAPGYEKLFF
>many|TRBJ2-3|-|TRBV12-3/TRBV12-4
TGTGCCAGCAGCGTCAGTGGGGATACGCAGTATTTT
CASSVSGDTQYF
>-|TRBJ1-3|-|TRBV2
TGTGCCAGCACGAAGGATGTGGCCTCTGGAAACACCATATATTTT
CASTKDVASGNTIYF
>many|TRBJ2-1|TRBD1|TRBV4-1
TGCGCCAGCAGCCCCCGTTCCGGACAGGGCAATGAGCAGTTCTTC
CASSPRSGQGNEQFF
>many|TRBJ1-2|TRBD1|TRBV7-9
TGTGCCAGCAGCTTAATACAGGGGACAGGGTCTATCGGCTACACCTTC
CASSLIQGTGSIGYTF
>many|TRBJ1-1|-|TRBV5-1
TGCGCCAGCAGCTTGGAAGTGAACACTGAAGCTTTCTTT
CASSLEVNTEAFF
>many|TRBJ2-3|-|TRBV7-9
TGTGCCAGCAGCTTACGCTCCCAGCCGACAGATACGCAGTATTTT
CASSLRSQPTDTQYF
>many|TRBJ1-6|TRBD1|TRBV12-3/TRBV12-4
TGTGCCAGCAGTTACGACAGGGGGAATTCACCCCTCCACTTT
CASSYDRGNSPLHF
>many|TRBJ2-4|TRBD1|TRBV6-2/TRBV6-3
TGTGCCAGCAGTACCGACAGGGAACTAGCCAAAAACATTCAGTACTTC
CASSTDRELAKNIQYF
>few|TRBJ1-6|-|TRBV15
TGTGCCACCAGCAGAGATCTCAGCTCCTATAATTCACCCCTCCACTTT
CATSRDLSSYNSPLHF
>few|TRBJ1-2|-|TRBV6-1
TGTGCCAGCAGTGGGGGCGAAAACTATGGCTACACCTTC
CASSGGENYGYTF
>many|TRBJ2-2|TRBD1|TRBV5-1
TGCGCCAGCAGCTTCGGTGACAGGGGAAACACCGGGGAGCTGTTTTTT
CASSFGDRGNTGELFF
>many|TRBJ2-4|TRBD1|TRBV20-1
TGCAGTGCCCCGGGCAGCGGGACAGGGACCAACATTCAGTACTTC
CSAPGSGTGTNIQYF
>few|TRBJ2-5|-|TRBV9
TGTGCCAGCAGCGGGACCCCAATCCAGACCCAGTACTTC
CASSGTPIQTQYF
>many|TRBJ1-2|-|TRBV28
TGTGCCAGCAGTTTCGTGGGGGGCGGGGCCTATGGCTACACCTTC
CASSFVGGGAYGYTF
>many|TRBJ2-3|TRBD2|TRBV7-2
TGTGCCAGCAGCTGGTCGCGGGGGACCACAGATACGCAGTATTTT
CASSWSRGTTDTQYF
>many|TRBJ1-2|-|TRBV6-1
TGTGCCAGTCATTCATACAGGGCCTCTGGCTACACCTTC
CASHSYRASGYTF
>many|TRBJ1-5|-|TRBV7-2
TGTGCCAGCAGCTTCGGGGGAAGGGGGGGCAATCAGCCCCAGCATTTT
CASSFGGRGGNQPQHF
>many|TRBJ2-1|-|TRBV9
TGTGCCAGCAGCCCCAGTCTGGGGGGTTTTAACAATGAGCAGTTCTTC
CASSPSLGGFNNEQFF
>many|TRBJ2-3|TRBD2|TRBV25-1
TGTGCCAGCAGTGGACTAGCTATCACAGATACGCAGTATTTT
CASSGLAITDTQYF
>many|TRBJ2-7|-|TRBV20-1
TGCAGTGCTAGAGAGCCGACGGGCGAGCAGTACTTC
CSAREPTGEQYF
>many|TRBJ2-7|TRBD2|TRBV5-1
TGCGCCAGCAGCTCGGGGGGGCACTCCTACGAGCAGTACTTC
CASSSGGHSYEQYF
>many|TRBJ1-1|TRBD1|TRBV20-1
TGCAGTGCTAGAAAGACAGGGTCCGGAACTGAAGCTTTCTTT
CSARKTGSGTEAFF
>-|TRBJ1-2|TRBD1|TRBV4-3
TGCGCCAGCAGCCAAGGGGGACAGGGCGCCGGCTACACCTTC
CASSQGGQGAGYTF
>many|TRBJ1-1|-|TRBV5-6
TGTGCCAGCAGCTTGCGCGCATCTGGGGCACCTGAAGCTTTCTTT
CASSLRASGAPEAFF
>many|TRBJ2-6|-|TRBV21-1
TGTGCCAGCTGTCACCTACAGGGGACTGGGGCCAACGTCCTGACTTTC
CASCHLQGTGANVLTF
>-|TRBJ2-7|-|TRBV12-3/TRBV12-4
TGTACCTGCAGTTTAGCGCGTAAGGGCAGCCGAGTCCAGGACGAGCAGTACTTC
CTCSLARKGSRVQDEQYF
>many|TRBJ2-3|-|TRBV5-1
TGCGCCAGCAGCTTGGGAGGTAGGGGTGCGGATACGCAGTATTTT
CASSLGGRGADTQYF
>many|TRBJ2-7|TRBD1|TRBV12-3/TRBV12-4
TGTGCCAGCAGTAGTGACCCTACCAGGACAGGGACCTACGAGCAGTACTTC
CASSSDPTRTGTYEQYF
>many|TRBJ1-6|-|TRBV5-6
TGTGCCAGCAGCTTGAACAGGGACCTTTCACCCCTCCACTTT
CASSLNRDLSPLHF
>few|TRBJ1-2|TRBD1|TRBV11-2
TGTGCCAGCAGCCCCAAGGGGGCCCCGGCCTATGGCTACACCTTC
CASSPKGAPAYGYTF
>many|TRBJ1-5|TRBD1|TRBV18
TGTGCCAGCTCACCAACCCGGACAGGGGACCACCAGCCCCAGCATTTT
CASSPTRTGDHQPQHF
>many|TRBJ2-5|TRBD1|TRBV12-3/TRBV12-4
TGTGCCAGCACCTGGGGGACAGGGGGCGAAGAGACCCAGTACTTC
CASTWGTGGEETQYF
>many|TRBJ1-2|TRBD1|TRBV6-5
TGTGCCAGCAGTTACTCGTCCGGGACAGGGTATAACTATGGCTACACCTTC
CASSYSSGTGYNYGYTF
>-|TRBJ2-5|-|TRBV7-2
TGTGCCAGCAGCTCGGAACGAGGGGAGACCCAGTACTTC
CASSSERGETQYF
>-|TRBJ1-4|-|TRBV5-1
TGCGCCAGCAGCCCAGCGTCAAGGGCTGAAAAACTGTTTTTT
CASSPASRAEKLFF
>-|TRBJ2-1|-|TRBV5-1
TGCGCCAGCAGCTTGGGACAACCCAACGAGCAGTTCTTC
CASSLGQPNEQFF
>few|TRBJ2-1|TRBD1|TRBV30
TGTGCCTCTACGGGACAGGCCTACAATGAGCAGTTCTTC
CASTGQAYNEQFF
>many|TRBJ2-2|-|TRBV20-1
TGCAGTGCTCGGGGGCGTATCGCGAACACCGGGGAGCTGTTTTTT
CSARGRIANTGELFF
>many|TRBJ2-1|-|TRBV7-6
TGTGCCAGCAGCTTAGGGGACAATGAGCAGTTCTTC
CASSLGDNEQFF
>many|TRBJ2-1|TRBD2|TRBV20-1
TGCAGTGCTGCCGGGACTAGGAGGTACAATGAGCAGTTCTTC
CSAAGTRRYNEQFF